A selection of T cell receptor beta chains follows, all from one sample in a study of blood T cell repertoires in COVID-19. Profiling relied on immunoSEQ multiplex PCR, and the TCRdb table lists in-frame clones only, not all of them. The table has about 300,000 clones, roughly 90% seen once. The specimen was peripheral blood. The source is a woman aged 25 to 39 with COVID-19, enrolled during active disease. Both conserved end residues are part of each CDR3. Fields, in order: D gene, V gene, J gene, clone size, CDR3 DNA, CDR3 protein. D genes are given only for firm matches. Size is stated for part of the rows, as once, few or many counts, or as a class when the clone is expanded.

.	TRBV4-3	TRBJ1-2	.	TGCGCCAGCAGCCAAGATACCCAGGGAGGCTATGGCTACACCTTC	CASSQDTQGGYGYTF
TRBD1	TRBV7-9	TRBJ2-7	few	TGTGCCAGCAGGCCGGACAGGGGCGAATCCTACGAGCAGTACTTC	CASRPDRGESYEQYF
.	TRBV7-9	TRBJ2-1	.	TGTGCCAGCAGCTTAGGAGGGGGTCAGGGAAGGAGATACGGGCAGTTCTTC	CASSLGGGQGRRYGQFF
.	TRBV3-1/TRBV3-2	TRBJ1-2	.	TGTGCCAGCAGCCAAGATCGGGCAGGGTCCCGTAATGACTATGGCTACACCTTC	CASSQDRAGSRNDYGYTF
.	TRBV24-1	TRBJ1-2	.	TGTGCCACCAGTGTTGGAGCTAACTATGGCTACACCTTC	CATSVGANYGYTF
TRBD1	TRBV3-1/TRBV3-2	TRBJ1-6	.	TGTGCCAGCAGCCAGGGACAGGGTCTTAATTCACCCCTCCACTTT	CASSQGQGLNSPLHF
.	TRBV5-1	TRBJ1-5	.	TGCGCCAGCAGCTTGACAGGGATCGGTCAGCCCCAGCATTTT	CASSLTGIGQPQHF
.	TRBV27	TRBJ1-5	few	TGTGCCAGCAGTCTAGGGGGGGACAATCAGCCCCAGCATTTT	CASSLGGDNQPQHF
.	TRBV27	TRBJ1-5	.	TGTGCCAGCAGTTTAACACAGGGTGTGGGTCAGCCCCAGCATTTT	CASSLTQGVGQPQHF
.	TRBV19	TRBJ2-3	once	TGTGCCAGTAGTATAGGGGGCTCTTTTGGGGATACGCAGTATTTT	CASSIGGSFGDTQYF
.	TRBV7-9	TRBJ2-3	.	TGTGCCAGCAGCCGATCTAGCGACGCAGATACGCAGTATTTT	CASSRSSDADTQYF
.	TRBV7-9	TRBJ1-2	.	TGTGCCTCCTCAGACAGGCGCGGCTACACCTTC	CASSDRRGYTF
.	TRBV12-3/TRBV12-4	TRBJ2-1	.	TGTGCCAGCATTGGCCCCGGGGGGCAGTTCTTC	CASIGPGGQFF
TRBD2	TRBV10-3	TRBJ2-1	.	TGTGCCATCAGTGAGTCAGAGCGGGGGGGTAACAATGAGCAGTTCTTC	CAISESERGGNNEQFF
TRBD1	TRBV7-9	TRBJ2-7	.	TGTGCCAGCAGATCGACAGGGTACGAGCAGTACTTC	CASRSTGYEQYF